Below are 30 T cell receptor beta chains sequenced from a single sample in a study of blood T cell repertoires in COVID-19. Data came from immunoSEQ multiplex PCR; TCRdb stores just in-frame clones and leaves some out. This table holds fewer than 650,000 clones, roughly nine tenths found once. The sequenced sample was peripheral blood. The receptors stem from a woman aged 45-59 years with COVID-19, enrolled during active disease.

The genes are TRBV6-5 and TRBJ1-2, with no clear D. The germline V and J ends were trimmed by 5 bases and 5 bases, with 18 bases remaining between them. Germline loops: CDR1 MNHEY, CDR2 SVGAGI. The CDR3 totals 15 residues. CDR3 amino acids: CASSPLGSNGYGYTF. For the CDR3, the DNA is TGTGCCAGCAGTCCTTTAGGGAGCAATGGGTATGGCTACACCTTC.

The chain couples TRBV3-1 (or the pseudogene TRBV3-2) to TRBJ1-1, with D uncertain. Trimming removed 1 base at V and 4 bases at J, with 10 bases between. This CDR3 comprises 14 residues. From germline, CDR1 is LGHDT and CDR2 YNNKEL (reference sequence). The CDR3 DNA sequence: TGTGCCAGCAGCCAAGCGTCGGGGTTCACTGAAGCTTTCTTT. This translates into CASSQASGFTEAFF.

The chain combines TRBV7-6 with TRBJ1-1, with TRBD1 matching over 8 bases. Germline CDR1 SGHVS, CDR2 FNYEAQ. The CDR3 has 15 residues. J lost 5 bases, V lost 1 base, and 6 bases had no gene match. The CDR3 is CASSLGPGGLTEAFF. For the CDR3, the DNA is TGTGCCAGCAGCTTAGGACCAGGGGGCTTAACTGAAGCTTTCTTT.

CDR3 residues: CATSDFRGSPLFF. The CDR3 nucleotides are TGTGCCACCAGTGATTTCCGTGGCTCGCCGCTGTTCTTC. This rearrangement joins TRBV24-1 to TRBJ2-1; D is unclear. The germline V gene has CDR1 KGHDR and CDR2 SFDVKD. CDR3 length equals 13 residues. Trimming cost V 1 base and J 15 bases, with 15 bases left between them.

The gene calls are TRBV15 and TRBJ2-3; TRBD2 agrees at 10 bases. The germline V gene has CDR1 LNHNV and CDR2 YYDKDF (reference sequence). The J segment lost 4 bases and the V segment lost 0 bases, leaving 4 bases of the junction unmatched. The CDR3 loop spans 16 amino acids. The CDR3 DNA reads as TGTGCCACCAGCAGAGAAGCTAGCGGGGGTTCAGATACGCAGTATTTT. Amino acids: CATSREASGGSDTQYF. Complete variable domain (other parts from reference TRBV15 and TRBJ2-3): DAMVIQNPRYQVTQFGKPVTLSCSQTLNHNVMYWYQQKSSQAPKLLFHYYDKDFNNEADTPDNFQSRRPNTSFCFLDIRSPGLGDTAMYLCATSREASGGSDTQYFGPGTRLTVL.

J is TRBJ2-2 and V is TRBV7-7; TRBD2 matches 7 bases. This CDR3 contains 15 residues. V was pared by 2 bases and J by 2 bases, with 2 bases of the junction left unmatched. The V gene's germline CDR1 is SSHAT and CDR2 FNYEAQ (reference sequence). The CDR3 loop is CASSLSGVNTGELFF. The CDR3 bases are TGTGCCAGCAGCTTAAGCGGGGTTAACACCGGGGAGCTGTTTTTT.

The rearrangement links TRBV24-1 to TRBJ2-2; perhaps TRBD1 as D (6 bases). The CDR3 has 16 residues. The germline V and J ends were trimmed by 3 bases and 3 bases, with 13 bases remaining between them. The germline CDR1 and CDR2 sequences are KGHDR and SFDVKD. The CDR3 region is CATSDTGQHYTGELFF. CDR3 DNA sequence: TGTGCCACCAGTGATACTGGACAGCATTACACCGGGGAGCTGTTTTTT.

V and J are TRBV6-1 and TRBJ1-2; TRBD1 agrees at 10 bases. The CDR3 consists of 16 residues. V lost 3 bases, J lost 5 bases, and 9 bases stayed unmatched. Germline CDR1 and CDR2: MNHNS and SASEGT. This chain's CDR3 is CASSDPLGDRGYGYTF. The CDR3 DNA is TGTGCCAGCAGTGACCCGCTAGGGGACAGGGGTTATGGCTACACCTTC.

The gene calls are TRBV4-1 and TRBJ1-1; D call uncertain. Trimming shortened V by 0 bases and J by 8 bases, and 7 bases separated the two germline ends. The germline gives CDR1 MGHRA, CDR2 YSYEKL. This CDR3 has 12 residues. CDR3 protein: CASSQDSREAFF. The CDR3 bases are TGCGCCAGCAGCCAAGATTCTAGGGAAGCTTTCTTT.

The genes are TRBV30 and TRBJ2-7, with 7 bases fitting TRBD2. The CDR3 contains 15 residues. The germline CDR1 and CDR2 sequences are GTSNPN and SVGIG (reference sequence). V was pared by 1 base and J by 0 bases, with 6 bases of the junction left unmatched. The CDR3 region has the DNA TGTGCCTGGAGTGCCAGCGGGGTCAGCTCCTACGAGCAGTACTTC. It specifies CAWSASGVSSYEQYF.

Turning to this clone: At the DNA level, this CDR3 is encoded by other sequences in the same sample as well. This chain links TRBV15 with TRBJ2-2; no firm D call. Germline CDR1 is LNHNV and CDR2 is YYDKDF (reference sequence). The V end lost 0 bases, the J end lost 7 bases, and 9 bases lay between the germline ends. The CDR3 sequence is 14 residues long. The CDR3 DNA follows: TGTGCCACCAGCAGAGACCGGGTAGGCGGGGAGCTGTTTTTT. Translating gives CATSRDRVGGELFF.

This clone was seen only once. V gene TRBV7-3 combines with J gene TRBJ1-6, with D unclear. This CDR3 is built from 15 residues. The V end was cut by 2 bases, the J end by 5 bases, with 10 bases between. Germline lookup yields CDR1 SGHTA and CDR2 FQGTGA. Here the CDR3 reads CASSLLAANNSPLHF. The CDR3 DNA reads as TGTGCCAGCAGCTTATTGGCGGCAAATAATTCACCCCTCCACTTT.

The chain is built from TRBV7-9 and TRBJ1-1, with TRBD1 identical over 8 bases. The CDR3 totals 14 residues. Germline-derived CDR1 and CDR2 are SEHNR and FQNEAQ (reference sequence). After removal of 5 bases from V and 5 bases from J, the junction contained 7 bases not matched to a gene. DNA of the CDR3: TGTGCCAGCAGCACGACAGGGGCGGGGACTGAAGCTTTCTTT. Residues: CASSTTGAGTEAFF.

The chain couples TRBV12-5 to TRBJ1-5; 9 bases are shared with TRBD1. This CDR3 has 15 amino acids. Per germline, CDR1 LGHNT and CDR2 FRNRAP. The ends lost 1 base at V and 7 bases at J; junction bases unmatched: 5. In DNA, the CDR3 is TGTGCTAGTGGTTTGGGACAGGGGGTTTACCAGCCCCAGCATTTT. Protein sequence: CASGLGQGVYQPQHF.

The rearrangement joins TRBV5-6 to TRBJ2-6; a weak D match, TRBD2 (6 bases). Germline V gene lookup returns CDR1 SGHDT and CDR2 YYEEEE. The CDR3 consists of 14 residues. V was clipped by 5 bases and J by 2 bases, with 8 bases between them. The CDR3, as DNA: TGTGCCAGCAGTTGGGGGGCTGGGGCCAACGTCCTGACTTTC. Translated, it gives CASSWGAGANVLTF. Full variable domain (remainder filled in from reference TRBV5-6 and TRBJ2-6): DAGVTQSPTHLIKTRGQQVTLRCSPKSGHDTVSWYQQALGQGPQFIFQYYEEEERQRGNFPDRFSGHQFPNYSSELNVNALLLGDSALYLCASSWGAGANVLTFGAGSRLTVL.

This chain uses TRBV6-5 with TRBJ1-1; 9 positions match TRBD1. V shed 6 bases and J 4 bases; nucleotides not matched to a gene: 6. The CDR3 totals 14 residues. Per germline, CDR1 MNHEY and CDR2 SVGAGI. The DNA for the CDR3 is TGTGCCAGCAGCTTACAGGGGGCGAGCACTGAAGCTTTCTTT. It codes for CASSLQGASTEAFF.

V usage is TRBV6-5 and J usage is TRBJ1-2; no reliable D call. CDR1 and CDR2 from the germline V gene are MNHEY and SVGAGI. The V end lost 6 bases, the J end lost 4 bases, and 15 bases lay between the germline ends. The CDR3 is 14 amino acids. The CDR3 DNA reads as TGTGCCAGCAGCCCCGGGGATTTGGCCTATGGCTACACCTTC. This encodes CASSPGDLAYGYTF.

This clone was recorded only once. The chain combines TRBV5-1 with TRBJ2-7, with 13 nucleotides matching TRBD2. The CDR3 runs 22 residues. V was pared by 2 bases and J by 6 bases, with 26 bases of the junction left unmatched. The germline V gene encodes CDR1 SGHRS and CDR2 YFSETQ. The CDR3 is CASSLTPRTSGGLGLYRGEQYF. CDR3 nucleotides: TGCGCCAGCAGCTTAACACCTCGGACTAGCGGGGGTTTGGGATTGTATAGGGGCGAGCAGTACTTC.

The CDR3 protein is CSVEIQRNTEAFF. DNA for the CDR3: TGCAGCGTTGAGATCCAGCGCAACACTGAAGCTTTCTTT. The rearrangement uses TRBV29-1 and TRBJ1-1; D is undetermined. This CDR3 is 13 amino acids long. The V end lost 3 bases, the J end lost 2 bases, and 10 bases lay between the germline ends. Germline CDR1 is SQVTM and CDR2 is ANQGSEA. The entire variable domain, with the rest obtained from reference TRBV29-1 and TRBJ1-1, is as follows: SAVISQKPSRDICQRGTSLTIQCQVDSQVTMMFWYRQQPGQSLTLIATANQGSEATYESGFVIDKFPISRPNLTFSTLTVSNMSPEDSSIYLCSVEIQRNTEAFFGQGTRLTVV.

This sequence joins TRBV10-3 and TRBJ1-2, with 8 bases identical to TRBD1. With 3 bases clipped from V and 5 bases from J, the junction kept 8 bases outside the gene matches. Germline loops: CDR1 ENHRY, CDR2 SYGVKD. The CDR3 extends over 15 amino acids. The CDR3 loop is CAISDVTGEGYGYTF. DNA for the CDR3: TGTGCCATCAGTGATGTGACAGGGGAGGGGTATGGCTACACCTTC.

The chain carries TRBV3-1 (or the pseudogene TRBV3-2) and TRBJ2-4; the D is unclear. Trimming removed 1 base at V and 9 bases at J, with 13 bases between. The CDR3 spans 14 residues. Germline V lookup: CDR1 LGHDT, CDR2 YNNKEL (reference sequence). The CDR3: CASSQGHQPTIQYF. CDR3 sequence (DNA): TGTGCCAGCAGCCAAGGACACCAGCCCACCATTCAGTACTTC.

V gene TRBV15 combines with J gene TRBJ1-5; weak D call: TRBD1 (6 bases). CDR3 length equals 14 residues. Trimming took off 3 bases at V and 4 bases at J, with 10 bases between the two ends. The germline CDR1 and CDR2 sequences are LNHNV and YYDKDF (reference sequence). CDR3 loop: CATSRTGRNQPQHF. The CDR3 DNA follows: TGTGCCACCAGCAGGACAGGTAGAAATCAGCCCCAGCATTTT.

CDR3 amino acids: CASSLLSPAPYGYTF. The CDR3 DNA sequence: TGTGCCAGCAGTCTACTAAGCCCAGCCCCCTATGGCTACACCTTC. The chain links TRBV2 to TRBJ1-2; D call uncertain. V shed 5 bases and J shed 4 bases, with 17 bases lying between them. The CDR3 is 15 amino acids. Germline V gene lookup returns CDR1 SNHLY and CDR2 FYNNEI.

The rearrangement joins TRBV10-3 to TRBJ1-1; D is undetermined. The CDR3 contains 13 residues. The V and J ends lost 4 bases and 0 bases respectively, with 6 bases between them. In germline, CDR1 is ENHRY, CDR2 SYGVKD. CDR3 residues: CAISATVNTEAFF. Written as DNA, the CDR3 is TGTGCCATCAGTGCTACAGTGAACACTGAAGCTTTCTTT.

In DNA form, the CDR3 reads TGTGCCAGCAGCCTTAGCGGCCAAAAAACAGATACGCAGTATTTT. This translates into CASSLSGQKTDTQYF. The genes are TRBV7-6 and TRBJ2-3, with D tentatively TRBD2 (6 bases). This CDR3 contains 15 residues. Deletions cut 5 bases from V and 3 bases from J, with 15 bases between. Germline CDR1 and CDR2: SGHVS and FNYEAQ.

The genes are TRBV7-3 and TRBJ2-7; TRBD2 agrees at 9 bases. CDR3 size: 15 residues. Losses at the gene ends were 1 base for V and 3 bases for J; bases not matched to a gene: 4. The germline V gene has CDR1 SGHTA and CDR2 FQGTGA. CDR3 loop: CASSLIASGDYEQYF. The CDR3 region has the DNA TGTGCCAGCAGCTTAATCGCTAGCGGGGACTACGAGCAGTACTTC.

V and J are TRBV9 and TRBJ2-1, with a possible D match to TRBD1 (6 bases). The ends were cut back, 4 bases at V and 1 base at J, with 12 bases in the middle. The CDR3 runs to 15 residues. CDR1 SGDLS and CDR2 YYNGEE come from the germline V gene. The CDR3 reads CASSLDRRSYNEQFF. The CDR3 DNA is TGTGCCAGCAGCCTGGACAGAAGGTCCTACAATGAGCAGTTCTTC.

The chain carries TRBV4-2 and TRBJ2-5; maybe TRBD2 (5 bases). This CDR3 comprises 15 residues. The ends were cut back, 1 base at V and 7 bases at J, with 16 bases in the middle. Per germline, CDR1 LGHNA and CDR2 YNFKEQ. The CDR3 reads CASSQAQTPRGTQYF. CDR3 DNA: TGTGCCAGCAGCCAAGCCCAGACCCCCCGGGGGACCCAGTACTTC.

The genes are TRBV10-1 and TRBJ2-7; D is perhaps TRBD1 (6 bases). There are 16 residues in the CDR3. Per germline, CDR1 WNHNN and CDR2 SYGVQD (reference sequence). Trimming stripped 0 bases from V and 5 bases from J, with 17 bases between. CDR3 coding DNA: TGCGCCAGCAGTGAGTCTACGGCAGGGGCGTGGGACGAGCAGTACTTC. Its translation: CASSESTAGAWDEQYF.

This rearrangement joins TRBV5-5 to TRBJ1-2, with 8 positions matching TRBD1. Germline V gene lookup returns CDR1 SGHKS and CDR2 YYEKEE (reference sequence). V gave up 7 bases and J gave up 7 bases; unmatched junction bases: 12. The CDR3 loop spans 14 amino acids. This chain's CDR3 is CASLSSGGLSGYTF. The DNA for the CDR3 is TGTGCCAGCCTCTCGTCAGGGGGCTTGAGTGGCTACACCTTC. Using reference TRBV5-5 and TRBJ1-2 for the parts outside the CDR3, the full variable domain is DAGVTQSPTHLIKTRGQQVTLRCSPISGHKSVSWYQQVLGQGPQFIFQYYEKEERGRGNFPDRFSARQFPNYSSELNVNALLLGDSALYLCASLSSGGLSGYTFGSGTRLTVV.